The clone carrying this TCR beta chain has just one count. This CDR3 is 16 amino acids long. Germline V gives CDR1 SEHNR, CDR2 FQNEAQ (reference sequence). Trimming took 6 bases from V and 6 from J; bases not matched to a gene: 13. Ages ranged from about 18 to 100 years, with residence in around 24 US areas. This specimen comes from a study of blood T cell repertoires in COVID-19. The wider study: Donors in the United States, Italy and Spain gave samples during acute or convalescent COVID-19.

Here immunoSEQ multiplex PCR was the method, and the copy in TCRdb shows in-frame clones only, minus some. The sample includes a few hundred thousand clones, about 87% of them seen just once. This chain joins TRBV7-9 and TRBJ2-3; TRBD2 agrees at 9 bases. The sample comprised PBMCs or T cells enriched from blood (not recorded which). This receptor was obtained from a man aged 30 to 45 who had recovered from COVID-19. CDR3 nucleotides: TGTGCCAGCAGTTCCGCCGTGCGGGGGGGGTCGGATACGCAGTATTTT. Protein sequence: CASSSAVRGGSDTQYF.